Following are 29 T cell receptor beta chains from one sample sequenced in a study of cytomegalovirus exposure and HLA in healthy donors. Use of 60 Vbeta and 13 Jbeta primers characterized the PCR. Repertoires were generated with immunoSEQ multiplex PCR, while TCRdb's copy carries only in-frame clones and drops some. The table shows around 100,000 clones, with about two thirds occurring only once. The sequenced sample consisted of PBMCs. The receptors stem from a man aged 25 to 40 in good health and CMV-seropositive.

Only one count was recorded for this clone. The chain is built from TRBV30 and TRBJ2-3; a weak D match, TRBD1 (5 bases). Trimming took 2 bases from V and 0 from J, leaving 15 bases between them. Germline CDR1 and CDR2: GTSNPN and SVGIG (reference sequence). This CDR3 region has 16 residues. The CDR3 spells CAWSMIRVSSTDTQYF. DNA for the CDR3: TGTGCCTGGAGTATGATCAGGGTGTCGAGCACAGATACGCAGTATTTT.

J is TRBJ2-1 and V is TRBV2; the match to TRBD2 covers 13 bases. CDR1 is SNHLY and CDR2 is FYNNEI in the germline V gene. CDR3 size: 14 residues. With V trimmed by 6 bases and J by 12 bases, 8 bases remained unmatched. CDR3 in DNA: TGTGCCAGCAGACTAGCGGGGGGGTTCAACGGGCAGTTCTTC. Its translation: CASRLAGGFNGQFF.

This chain uses TRBV10-3 with TRBJ2-2, with 8 bases aligning to TRBD2. Trimming cost V 2 bases and J 5 bases; bases outside gene matches: 10. The CDR3 is 17 residues long. The germline CDR1 and CDR2 sequences are ENHRY and SYGVKD. Written as DNA, the CDR3 is TGTGCCATCAGTGAGAGGACGGGGGGGCGGCGGACCGGGGAGCTGTTTTTT. Translation: CAISERTGGRRTGELFF.

V gene TRBV7-6 combines with J gene TRBJ1-1, with a weak D call TRBD1 (5 bases). Germline-derived CDR1 and CDR2 are SGHVS and FNYEAQ. This CDR3 has 16 residues. With 4 bases removed from V and 0 bases from J, the gap between germline ends came to 15 bases. The CDR3 loop is CASSSAGRGVNTEAFF. The CDR3 bases are TGTGCCAGCAGCTCCGCCGGGAGAGGGGTGAACACTGAAGCTTTCTTT.

This chain connects TRBV5-1 to TRBJ1-1, with TRBD1 identical over 8 bases. Germline CDR1 reads SGHRS; CDR2 reads YFSETQ. With 4 bases clipped from V and 0 bases from J, the junction kept 11 bases outside the gene matches. The CDR3 runs to 17 residues. The DNA of the CDR3 is TGCGCCAGCAGCAGCAAACAGGGGGTGTCGTTGAACACTGAAGCTTTCTTT. Protein: CASSSKQGVSLNTEAFF. Supplemented by reference TRBV5-1 and TRBJ1-1, the full variable domain reads KAGVTQTPRYLIKTRGQQVTLSCSPISGHRSVSWYQQTPGQGLQFLFEYFSETQRNKGNFPGRFSGRQFSNSRSEMNVSTLELGDSALYLCASSSKQGVSLNTEAFFGQGTRLTVV.

The genes are TRBV5-1 and TRBJ2-5; 7 bases align to TRBD2. This CDR3 is 14 amino acids long. After removal of 3 bases from V and 5 bases from J, the junction contained 7 bases not matched to a gene. Per germline, CDR1 SGHRS and CDR2 YFSETQ. CDR3 nucleotides: TGCGCCAGCAGCTCACGGACTAGTCGGGAGACCCAGTACTTC. Its protein product is CASSSRTSRETQYF.

Only a few counts were recorded for this clone. V usage is TRBV19 and J usage is TRBJ1-1, with TRBD1 identical over 7 bases. CDR1 and CDR2 (germline): LNHDA, SQIVND (reference sequence). This CDR3 has 16 amino acids. V lost 5 bases and J lost 7; bases outside the gene matches: 16. This CDR3 reads CASSSEYGTAHFEAFF. CDR3 in DNA: TGTGCCAGTAGTTCCGAGTACGGGACAGCCCACTTTGAAGCTTTCTTT.

The chain has TRBV11-2 and TRBJ1-6; 7 bases match TRBD1. V trimming: 4 bases; J trimming: 5 bases; junction bases outside the gene matches: 11. The CDR3 contains 17 residues. Germline V lookup: CDR1 SGHAT, CDR2 FQNNGV. The CDR3 nucleotides are TGTGCCAGCAGCTGGAACAGGGGCACGGGGCATAATTCACCCCTCCACTTT. It translates to CASSWNRGTGHNSPLHF.

The CDR3 DNA reads TGTGCCAGCAGTTACTCGTCCCGGGCTGGAAACACCATATATTTT. Amino acids: CASSYSSRAGNTIYF. The chain carries TRBV6-5 and TRBJ1-3, with D hard to call. Deletions cut 0 bases from V and 2 bases from J, with 8 bases between. Germline values: CDR1 MNHEY, CDR2 SVGAGI. CDR3 length: 15 residues.

This chain joins TRBV4-2 and TRBJ1-1; 10 bases align to TRBD1. Germline V gives CDR1 LGHNA, CDR2 YNFKEQ. The V gene end was trimmed by 4 bases and the J gene end by 4 bases; junction bases not matched to a gene: 6. CDR3 length: 15 amino acids. The CDR3 protein is CASSPRDRGATEAFF. DNA of the CDR3: TGTGCCAGCAGCCCCCGGGACAGGGGAGCCACTGAAGCTTTCTTT.

This rearrangement joins TRBV18 to TRBJ2-7; no clear D gene. CDR1 is KGHSH and CDR2 is LQKENI in the germline V gene. The CDR3 has 14 amino acids. V was clipped by 2 bases and J by 5 bases, with 13 bases between them. The CDR3 DNA reads TGTGCCAGCTCACCAATTAGCTTGCACGACGAGCAGTACGTC. This codes for CASSPISLHDEQYV.

This chain links TRBV9 with TRBJ1-2, with 10 bases identical to TRBD1. Germline CDR1 is SGDLS and CDR2 is YYNGEE. The V gene end was trimmed by 3 bases and the J gene end by 9 bases; junction bases not matched to a gene: 8. The CDR3 spans 14 residues. The CDR3 sequence: CASSEGGTGDRYTF. For the CDR3, the DNA is TGTGCCAGCAGCGAAGGAGGGACAGGGGATCGCTACACCTTC. The whole variable domain, remainder taken from reference TRBV9 and TRBJ1-2, is DSGVTQTPKHLITATGQRVTLRCSPRSGDLSVYWYQQSLDQGLQFLIQYYNGEERAKGNILERFSAQQFPDLHSELNLSSLELGDSALYFCASSEGGTGDRYTFGSGTRLTVV.

The chain joins TRBV2 to TRBJ1-6, with 7 bases fitting TRBD1. V lost 8 bases, J lost 8 bases, and 6 bases stayed unmatched. CDR1 is SNHLY and CDR2 is FYNNEI in the germline V gene. The CDR3 has 13 residues. CDR3 sequence: CASCGQVDSPLHF. The CDR3 bases are TGTGCCAGCTGCGGACAGGTGGATTCACCCCTCCACTTT.

Of note for this clone: As the CDR3 is not closed by the conserved phenylalanine or tryptophan, this likely results from a read error. The chain links TRBV6-4 to TRBJ2-7, with TRBD2 as a possible D gene (5 bases). Germline V gives CDR1 MRHNA, CDR2 SNTAGT. With 9 bases removed from V and 2 bases from J, the gap between germline ends came to 8 bases. There are 11 residues in the CDR3. This CDR3 is CARGAAYEQYL. Written as DNA, the CDR3 is TGTGCCAGGGGAGCAGCCTACGAGCAGTACCTC.

The chain employs TRBV30 and TRBJ2-7; 7 positions agree with TRBD1. Germline V gene lookup returns CDR1 GTSNPN and CDR2 SVGIG (reference sequence). The length of the CDR3 is 14 residues. V trimming: 1 base; J trimming: 3 bases; junction bases outside the gene matches: 6. CDR3 protein: CAWSDRTGGYEQYF. As DNA, the CDR3 is TGTGCCTGGAGTGACCGGACAGGAGGCTACGAGCAGTACTTC. The whole variable domain, remainder taken from reference TRBV30 and TRBJ2-7, is SQTIHQWPATLVQPVGSPLSLECTVEGTSNPNLYWYRQAAGRGLQLLFYSVGIGQISSEVPQNLSASRPQDRQFILSSKKLLLSDSGFYLCAWSDRTGGYEQYFGPGTRLTVT.

This clone was seen many times. This chain connects TRBV4-3 to TRBJ1-3; maybe TRBD1 (5 bases). Germline V gene lookup returns CDR1 LGHNA and CDR2 YSLEER. CDR3 length: 16 amino acids. V lost 0 bases and J lost 0, with 9 bases in between. Written as DNA, the CDR3 is TGCGCCAGCAGCCAAGACAGGGCTAGCTCTGGAAACACCATATATTTT. This gives the protein CASSQDRASSGNTIYF.

This chain connects TRBV5-1 to TRBJ1-1, with a weak D call TRBD1 (5 bases). Germline loops: CDR1 SGHRS, CDR2 YFSETQ. The CDR3 runs to 16 residues. V gave up 0 bases and J gave up 1 base, with 13 bases separating them. In nucleotides, the CDR3 is TGCGCCAGCAGCTTGGGCTGGGGGAGGGAGAACACTGAAGCTTTCTTT. Translated: CASSLGWGRENTEAFF.

The chain carries TRBV19 and TRBJ2-5; TRBD2 aligns across 15 bases. The germline V gene encodes CDR1 LNHDA and CDR2 SQIVND (reference sequence). With 5 bases clipped from V and 3 bases from J, the junction kept 7 bases outside the gene matches. CDR3 length: 17 amino acids. CDR3 in amino acids: CASSGTGTSGGKETQYF. The CDR3, as DNA: TGTGCCAGTAGTGGGACCGGGACTAGCGGGGGGAAAGAGACCCAGTACTTC.

The V gene is TRBV5-8, the J gene TRBJ2-7; 8 bases are a match to TRBD2. CDR3 length: 13 residues. V shed 4 bases and J 5 bases; nucleotides not matched to a gene: 5. CDR1 SGHTS and CDR2 YDEGEE come from the germline V gene. This CDR3 reads CASSLGGANEQYV. CDR3 sequence (DNA): TGTGCCAGCAGCCTCGGGGGGGCAAACGAGCAGTACGTC.

This clone has only a few counts. The chain employs TRBV27 and TRBJ2-5; D possibly corresponds to TRBD2 (6 bases). The CDR3 spans 14 residues. Germline values: CDR1 MNHEY, CDR2 SMNVEV (reference sequence). Trimming stripped 3 bases from V and 2 bases from J, with 10 bases between. The CDR3 loop reads CASSFRRDQETQYF. Here the CDR3 DNA reads TGTGCCAGCAGTTTTCGGCGGGATCAAGAGACCCAGTACTTC.

J is TRBJ2-2 and V is TRBV5-4; no firm D call. The CDR3 spans 13 residues. Between the trimmed V and J ends, which lost 3 bases and 5 bases, there was a span of 8 bases. CDR1 and CDR2 from the germline V gene are SGHNT and YYREEE (reference sequence). This CDR3 is CASSSDTTGELFF. The CDR3 region has the DNA TGTGCCAGCAGCTCTGACACGACCGGGGAGCTGTTTTTT.

V is TRBV5-5 and J is TRBJ2-5, with 8 bases identical to TRBD2. The CDR3 is made up of 15 amino acids. Per germline, CDR1 SGHKS and CDR2 YYEKEE (reference sequence). Losses at the gene ends were 3 bases for V and 4 bases for J; bases not matched to a gene: 8. The CDR3, as DNA: TGTGCCAGCAGCTGGAGTGCGCGGGGGGCAGAGACCCAGTACTTC. Translating gives CASSWSARGAETQYF.

A remark on this clone: At one of its ends the junction is not consistent with the germline gene, which may arise from a read error. J is TRBJ1-5 and V is TRBV6-5, with 7 bases fitting TRBD1. The CDR3 has 14 amino acids. Germline V gene lookup returns CDR1 MNHEY and CDR2 SVGAGI. Written as DNA, the CDR3 is TGTGCCAGCAGTTCCACAGGGGTAAATCGGCCCCAGCATTTT. Translating it yields CASSSTGVNRPQHF.

About this clone itself: Its ends do not fully match the called genes, so a read error is possible. This same CDR3 is encoded by further DNA sequences in the sample. The rearrangement joins TRBV10-3 to TRBJ1-3; TRBD1 might be the D (5 bases). The CDR3 length is 16 residues. The V gene's germline CDR1 is ENHRY and CDR2 SYGVKD. DNA of the CDR3: TGTGCCATCAGCCCAACTACCTCGTCGGGGGGAAATACCATATATTTT. Its protein is CAISPTTSSGGNTIYF.

The rearrangement links TRBV4-3 to TRBJ2-2, with TRBD2 matching 8 bases. The length of the CDR3 is 18 residues. Germline values: CDR1 LGHNA, CDR2 YSLEER. Trimming cost V 0 bases and J 6 bases; bases outside gene matches: 12. CDR3 in DNA: TGCGCCAGCAGCCAAGATTTCTTAAGAGCGGGAGTCCCCGGGGAGCTGTTTTTT. Translating it yields CASSQDFLRAGVPGELFF.

CDR3 region: CASSRGRSETQYF. CDR3 in DNA: TGCGCCAGCAGCAGGGGTAGATCAGAGACCCAGTACTTC. V usage is TRBV5-1 and J usage is TRBJ2-5, with a weak D call TRBD1 (5 bases). This CDR3 spans 13 amino acids. V was trimmed by 4 bases and J by 4 bases, leaving 11 bases between them. Germline CDR1 and CDR2: SGHRS and YFSETQ.

V usage is TRBV19 and J usage is TRBJ1-6; 10 bases align to TRBD1. Germline lookup yields CDR1 LNHDA and CDR2 SQIVND (reference sequence). V lost 8 bases, J lost 9 bases, and 7 bases stayed unmatched. There are 14 residues in the CDR3. The CDR3 loop is CASCEGTGASPLHF. CDR3 nucleotides: TGTGCCAGTTGCGAAGGGACAGGGGCTTCACCCCTCCACTTT. The variable domain in full, completed from reference TRBV19 and TRBJ1-6, reads DGGITQSPKYLFRKEGQNVTLSCEQNLNHDAMYWYRQDPGQGLRLIYYSQIVNDFQKGDIAEGYSVSREKKESFPLTVTSAQKNPTAFYLCASCEGTGASPLHFGNGTRLTVT.

The chain carries TRBV25-1 and TRBJ2-5, with 7 nucleotides matching TRBD2. The trim removed 3 bases at V and 1 base at J, leaving 5 bases unmatched. Germline V gives CDR1 MGHDK, CDR2 SYGVNS. The CDR3 is made up of 15 amino acids. In nucleotides, the CDR3 is TGTGCCAGCAGTGATCCTGGACTAGTCCAAGAGACCCAGTACTTC. The encoded protein is CASSDPGLVQETQYF.

The chain has TRBV30 and TRBJ2-1, with TRBD2 matching over 8 bases. Trimming took 8 bases from V and 15 from J; bases not matched to a gene: 12. The CDR3 length is 11 residues. Germline loops: CDR1 GTSNPN, CDR2 SVGIG (reference sequence). DNA for the CDR3: TGTGCCCGCCGGGCCGGGACTAGTCGGTTCTTC. Its protein product is CARRAGTSRFF.